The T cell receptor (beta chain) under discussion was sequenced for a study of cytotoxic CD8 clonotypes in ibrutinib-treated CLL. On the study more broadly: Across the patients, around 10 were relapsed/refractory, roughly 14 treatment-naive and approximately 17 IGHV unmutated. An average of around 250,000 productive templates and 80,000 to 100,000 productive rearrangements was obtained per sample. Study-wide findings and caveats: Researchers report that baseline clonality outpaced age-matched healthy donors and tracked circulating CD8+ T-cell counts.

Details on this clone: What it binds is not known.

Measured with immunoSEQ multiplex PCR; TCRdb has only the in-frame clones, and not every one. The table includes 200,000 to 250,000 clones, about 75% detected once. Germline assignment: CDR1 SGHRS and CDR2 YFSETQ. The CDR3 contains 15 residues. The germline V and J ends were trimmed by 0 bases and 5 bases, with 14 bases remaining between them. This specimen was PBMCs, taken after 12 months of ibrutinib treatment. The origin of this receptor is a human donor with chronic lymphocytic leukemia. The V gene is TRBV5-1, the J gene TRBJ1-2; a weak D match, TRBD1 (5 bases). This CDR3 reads CASSLGRGAPYGYTF. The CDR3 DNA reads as TGCGCCAGCAGCTTGGGAAGGGGCGCACCGTATGGCTACACCTTC.